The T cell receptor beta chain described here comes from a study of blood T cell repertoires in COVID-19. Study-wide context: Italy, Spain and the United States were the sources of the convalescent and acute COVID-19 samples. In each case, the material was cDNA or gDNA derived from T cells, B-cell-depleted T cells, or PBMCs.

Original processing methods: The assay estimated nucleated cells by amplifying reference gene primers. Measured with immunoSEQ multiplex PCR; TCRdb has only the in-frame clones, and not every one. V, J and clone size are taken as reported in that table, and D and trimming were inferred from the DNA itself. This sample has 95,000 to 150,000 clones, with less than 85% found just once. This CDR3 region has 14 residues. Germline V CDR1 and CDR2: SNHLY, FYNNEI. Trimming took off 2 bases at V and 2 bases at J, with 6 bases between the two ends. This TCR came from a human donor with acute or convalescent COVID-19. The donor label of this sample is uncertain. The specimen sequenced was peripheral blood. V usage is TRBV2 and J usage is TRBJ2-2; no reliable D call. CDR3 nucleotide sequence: TGTGCCAGCAGTGAATCGACAAACACCGGGGAGCTGTTTTTT. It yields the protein CASSESTNTGELFF.